This TCR beta chain was observed in a study of blood T cell repertoires in COVID-19 (dated by TCRdb to 2018 to 2020). Study-wide context: The collaborator samples originated in the United States, Italy and Spain and spanned the acute and convalescent phases of COVID-19. Where HLA class I and class II types were available, the types were taken from metadata supplied by the sample provider, not from assay-based typing. The material from the prospective study consisted of cDNA or gDNA derived from T cells, B-cell-depleted T cells, or PBMCs. Sample metadata almost always included a de-identified subject ID, COVID-19 status, age in years and sex. Subjects who had been exposed to COVID-19, were actively infected with it, or had recovered from it provided the deeply sampled blood TCRbeta repertoires that made up the dataset. The repertoires were made available in a free public database intended to serve as a resource for research on the immune response to SARS-CoV-2. Samples came from the ongoing ImmuneRACE study (first 160 participants) plus 1,254 subjects from 6 global collaborators.

Counted from cysteine to phenylalanine, this CDR3 has 15 amino acids. The kept DNA is CDR3 alone, 45 bases in frame from the first base. The germline V gene provides CDR1 MNHEY and CDR2 SVGAGI. The germline V end is reduced by 0 bases and the J end by 2 bases; junction bases left unmatched: 2. The collaborating institutions used their own protocols to collect whole blood in K2EDTA tubes. For TCRbeta analysis, collaborators shipped samples as frozen whole blood, isolated PBMCs, or DNA extracted from either of those sample types. On this clone: Its binding antigen is unknown. No clone much larger than this one lies a single base away; base qualities are absent.

TCRbeta CDR3 regions were amplified from genomic DNA by means of the immunoSEQ Assay, a bias-controlled multiplex PCR. From the authors' description of their analysis: The number of nucleated cells in each sample was estimated by amplification of reference gene primers within the assay. To quantify the absolute abundance of each unique TCRbeta CDR3 rearrangement, sequence reads were collapsed and filtered. For each sample, productive Simpson clonality was calculated by taking the square root of Simpson's diversity index across productive rearrangements. TCRdb carries this immuneACCESS record with in-frame sequences only. Its versions omit some clonotypes, under half of them owing to an unresolved V gene in the studies checked, with the rest unexplained. V and J calls and clone size are those listed in that table; D and trimming were worked out from the DNA. The sample yields approximately 300,000 clones; around four fifths were counted once. Clones ranked in the top ten supply around 1.2% of the sample.

The paper as a whole reports these results and caveats: How much clinical and demographic metadata was included differed by source and by participant, and the metadata was provided uncurated.

The sequenced material came from peripheral blood. The TCR comes from a woman between 45 and 65 years old with acute or convalescent COVID-19. The chain uses TRBV6-5 and TRBJ2-3, and TRBD2 aligns with 7 junction nucleotides. The CDR3 protein sequence reads: CASSYSGGTTDTQYF. The DNA is TGTGCCAGCAGTTACTCGGGGGGGACCACAGATACGCAGTATTTT.